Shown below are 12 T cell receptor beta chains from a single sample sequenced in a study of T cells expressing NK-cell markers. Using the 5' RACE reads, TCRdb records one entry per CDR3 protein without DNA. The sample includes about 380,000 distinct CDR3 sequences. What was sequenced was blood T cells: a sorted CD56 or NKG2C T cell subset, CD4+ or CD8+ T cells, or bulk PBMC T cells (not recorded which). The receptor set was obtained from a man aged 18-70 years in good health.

The CDR3 sequence is CASSSLNVGRPRRSDTQYF. The chain employs TRBV5-4 and TRBJ2-3; TCRdb indicates TRBD1, and absent DNA this call remains unverified. The CDR3 has 19 amino acids. The germline V gene has CDR1 SGHNT and CDR2 YYREEE (reference sequence).

The CDR3 reads CASSLLGQGAMYNEQFF. The chain employs TRBV7-8 and TRBJ2-1; the D gene TCRdb calls, TRBD1, cannot be checked with no DNA. The CDR3 is 17 residues long. The germline V gene has CDR1 SGHVS and CDR2 FQNEAQ.

Here the CDR3 reads CASSSPPGLGSYNEQFF. V is TRBV28 and J is TRBJ2-1; TCRdb lists TRBD2, though no DNA is available to test this call. This CDR3 contains 17 residues. Germline CDR1 reads MDHEN; CDR2 reads SYDVKM.

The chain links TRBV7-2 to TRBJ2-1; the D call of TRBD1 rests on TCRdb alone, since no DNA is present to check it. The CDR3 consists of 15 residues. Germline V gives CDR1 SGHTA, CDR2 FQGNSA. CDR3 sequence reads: CASSLVDRGVNEQFF.

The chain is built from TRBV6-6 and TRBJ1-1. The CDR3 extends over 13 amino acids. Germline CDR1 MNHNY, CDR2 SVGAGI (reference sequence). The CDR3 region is CASTTGRGSEAFF.

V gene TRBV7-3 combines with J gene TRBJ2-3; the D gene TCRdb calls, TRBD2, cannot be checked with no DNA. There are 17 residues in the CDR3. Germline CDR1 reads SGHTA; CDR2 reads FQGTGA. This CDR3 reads CASSLKASGAVTDTQYF.

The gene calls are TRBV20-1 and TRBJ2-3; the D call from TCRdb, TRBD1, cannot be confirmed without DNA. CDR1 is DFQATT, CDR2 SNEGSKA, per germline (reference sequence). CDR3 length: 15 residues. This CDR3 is CSARAGWGATDTQYF.

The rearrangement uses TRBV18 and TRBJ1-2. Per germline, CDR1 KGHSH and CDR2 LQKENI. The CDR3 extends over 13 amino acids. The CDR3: CASSPYTRDGYTF. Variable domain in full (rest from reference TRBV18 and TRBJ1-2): NAGVMQNPRHLVRRRGQEARLRCSPMKGHSHVYWYRQLPEEGLKFMVYLQKENIIDESGMPKERFSAEFPKEGPSILRIQQVVRGDSAAYFCASSPYTRDGYTFGSGTRLTVV.

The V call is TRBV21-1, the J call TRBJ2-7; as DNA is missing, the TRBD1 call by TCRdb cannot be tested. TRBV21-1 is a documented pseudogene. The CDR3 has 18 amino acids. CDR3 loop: CASSNRGLCVDRGREQYF.

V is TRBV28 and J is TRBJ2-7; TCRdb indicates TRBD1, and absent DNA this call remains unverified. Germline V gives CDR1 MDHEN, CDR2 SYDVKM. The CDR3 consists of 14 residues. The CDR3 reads CASIAHGQTYEQYF.

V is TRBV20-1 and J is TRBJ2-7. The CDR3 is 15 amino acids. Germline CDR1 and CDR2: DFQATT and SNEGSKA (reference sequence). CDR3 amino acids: CSARGTRLSSYEQYF.

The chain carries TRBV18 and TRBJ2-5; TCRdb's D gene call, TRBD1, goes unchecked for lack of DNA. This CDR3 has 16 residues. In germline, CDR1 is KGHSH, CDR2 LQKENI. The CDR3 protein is CASSPATGGQKETQYF.